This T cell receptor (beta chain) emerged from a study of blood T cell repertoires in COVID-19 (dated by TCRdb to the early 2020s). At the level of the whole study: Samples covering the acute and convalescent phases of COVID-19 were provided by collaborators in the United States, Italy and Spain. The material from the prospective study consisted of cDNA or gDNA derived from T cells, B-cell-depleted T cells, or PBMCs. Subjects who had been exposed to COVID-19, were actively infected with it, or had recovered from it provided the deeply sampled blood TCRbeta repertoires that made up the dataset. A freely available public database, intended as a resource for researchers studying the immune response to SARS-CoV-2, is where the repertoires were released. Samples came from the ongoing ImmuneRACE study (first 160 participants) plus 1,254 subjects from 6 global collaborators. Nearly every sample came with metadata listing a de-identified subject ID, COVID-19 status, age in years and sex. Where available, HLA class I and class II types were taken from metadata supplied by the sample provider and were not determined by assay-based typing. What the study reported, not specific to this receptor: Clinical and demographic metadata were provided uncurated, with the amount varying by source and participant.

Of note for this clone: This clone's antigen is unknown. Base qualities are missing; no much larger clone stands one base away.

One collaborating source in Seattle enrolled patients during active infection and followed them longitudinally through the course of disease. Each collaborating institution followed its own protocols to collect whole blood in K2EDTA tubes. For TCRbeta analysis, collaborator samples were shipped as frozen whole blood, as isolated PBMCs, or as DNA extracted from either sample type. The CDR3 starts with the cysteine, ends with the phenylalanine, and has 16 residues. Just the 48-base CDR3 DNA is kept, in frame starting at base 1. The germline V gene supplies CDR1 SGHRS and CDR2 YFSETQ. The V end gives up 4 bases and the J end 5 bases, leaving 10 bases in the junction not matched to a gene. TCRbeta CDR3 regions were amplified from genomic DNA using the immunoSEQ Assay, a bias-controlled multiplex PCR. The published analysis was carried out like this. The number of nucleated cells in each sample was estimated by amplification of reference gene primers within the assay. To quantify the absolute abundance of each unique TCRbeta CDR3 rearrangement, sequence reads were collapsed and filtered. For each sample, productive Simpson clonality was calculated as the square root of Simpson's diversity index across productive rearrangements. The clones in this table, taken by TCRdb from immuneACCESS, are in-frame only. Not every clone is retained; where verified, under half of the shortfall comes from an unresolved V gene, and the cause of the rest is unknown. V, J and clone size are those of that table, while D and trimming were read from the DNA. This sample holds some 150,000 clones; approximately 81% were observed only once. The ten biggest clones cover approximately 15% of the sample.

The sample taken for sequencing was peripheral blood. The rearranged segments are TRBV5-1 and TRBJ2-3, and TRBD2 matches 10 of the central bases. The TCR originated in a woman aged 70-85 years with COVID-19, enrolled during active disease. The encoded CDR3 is CASSPGSSGGRDTQYF. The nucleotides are TGCGCCAGCAGCCCTGGTAGTAGCGGGGGGAGAGATACGCAGTATTTT.